A selection of T cell receptor beta chains follows, all from one sample in a study of early T cells in non-severe SARS-CoV-2 infection. TCRdb passed the 5' RACE reads through MiXCR, listing each CDR3 protein once. The sample holds about 68,000 distinct CDR3 sequences, approximately 12% seen once. The source material was whole blood. The receptor set was obtained from an adult who was a healthcare worker with PCR-confirmed SARS-CoV-2 infection or an uninfected control (not recorded which). Each CDR3 is given with its conserved first and last residue. A D gene is named only where the DNA matches it firmly. Expanded clones get a size class; other rows say once, few or many, or leave the size out.

CDR3nt	CDR3aa	v_gene	j_gene	abundance	d_gene	len
TGCGCCAGCAGCTTGGCCGGATACACGGCAGGCACAGATACGCAGTATTTT	CASSLAGYTAGTDTQYF	TRBV5-1	TRBJ2-3	few	NA	17
TGTGCCAGCGGTGGGACAGGAGATCTGAAGCAGTACTTC	CASGGTGDLKQYF	TRBV2	TRBJ2-7	few	TRBD1	13
TGTGCCACCAGCAGAGTTAGTGAGACCCAGTACTTC	CATSRVSETQYF	TRBV15	TRBJ2-5	NA	NA	12
TGTGCCAGCAGCCAACTTCAGACAGGGCGGCTAGAGGGGGGCAATGAGCAGTTCTTC	CASSQLQTGRLEGGNEQFF	TRBV16	TRBJ2-1	once	NA	19
TGTGCCAGCAGCATACGGGGGGGAGTTGTTAATGAGCAGTTCTTC	CASSIRGGVVNEQFF	TRBV3-1	TRBJ2-1	NA	TRBD2	15
TGTGCCAGCAGCCTCCTGAACACTGAAGCTTTCTTT	CASSLLNTEAFF	TRBV11-1	TRBJ1-1	NA	NA	12
TGTGCCAGCAGCCTAGACCTAGGACTGAGTGAAGCTTTCTTT	CASSLDLGLSEAFF	TRBV14	TRBJ1-1	NA	NA	14
TGTGCCAGCAGCTCCTACCCTAGCGGGGGGTTTAGGAATGAGCAGTTCTTC	CASSSYPSGGFRNEQFF	TRBV11-1	TRBJ2-1	many	TRBD2	17
TGTGCCAGCAGCCCTCCGGACCCAAACAATGAGCAGTTCTTC	CASSPPDPNNEQFF	TRBV13	TRBJ2-1	NA	NA	14
TGCAGTGCTAAGACTAGCGGGATTTACAATGAGCAGTTCTTC	CSAKTSGIYNEQFF	TRBV20-1	TRBJ2-1	many	TRBD2	14
TGTGCCAGCAGCGATTCTAGCGGGGGGACCTACGAGCAGTACTTC	CASSDSSGGTYEQYF	TRBV6-5	TRBJ2-7	NA	TRBD2	15
TGTGCCAGCAGCGCCCGGTTCGAGGCAGATACGCAGTATTTT	CASSARFEADTQYF	TRBV11-3	TRBJ2-3	NA	NA	14
TGCAGTGCTAGAGACCCCCCTAGCGGGGGGGGTACAGATACGCAGTATTTT	CSARDPPSGGGTDTQYF	TRBV20-1	TRBJ2-3	few	TRBD2	17
TGTGCCAGCAGCTTAATTGACAGGGGGAGGGCAATGGGTACCCACAATGAGCAGTTCTTC	CASSLIDRGRAMGTHNEQFF	TRBV7-2	TRBJ2-1	NA	TRBD1	20
TGTGCCAGTAGTACCGCCACCGGGACAGGGAGCGACGAGCAGTACTTC	CASSTATGTGSDEQYF	TRBV19	TRBJ2-7	many	TRBD1	16
TGTGCCAGCAGCTTAGTGGGGGGCCCACACACAGATACGCAGTATTTT	CASSLVGGPHTDTQYF	TRBV7-9	TRBJ2-3	NA	NA	16
TGTGCCAGCTCGGCCGGGACAGACCACTACGAGCAGTACTTC	CASSAGTDHYEQYF	TRBV18	TRBJ2-7	many	TRBD1	14
TGTGCCACCAGCAGAGCCCTTACTAGCGGGGCCGAATTC	CATSRALTSGAEF	TRBV15	TRBJ2-1	NA	TRBD2	13
TGCAGTGCTAGTGCGGGGGCCCTGTACGGCTACACCTTC	CSASAGALYGYTF	TRBV20-1	TRBJ1-2	few	NA	13
TGCAGCTCCGCACTAAGTGGCACCGGGGAGCTGTTTTTT	CSSALSGTGELFF	TRBV29-1	TRBJ2-2	NA	NA	13
TGCAGCGCCTACATCGACACCTACAATGAGCAGTTCTTC	CSAYIDTYNEQFF	TRBV29-1	TRBJ2-1	few	NA	13
TGTGCCAGCAGCTCGACAGCGGGCTCCTACGAGCAGTACTTC	CASSSTAGSYEQYF	TRBV7-6	TRBJ2-7	NA	NA	14
TGTGCCAGCAGTGATTGGGGGAGGGACTATGGCTACACCTTC	CASSDWGRDYGYTF	TRBV6-1	TRBJ1-2	many	NA	14
TGTGCCAGCACCCAGGGGGAGGTGAACACTGAAGCTTTCTTT	CASTQGEVNTEAFF	TRBV11-1	TRBJ1-1	few	TRBD1	14
TGTGCCAGCAGTCCCGACGATTTGGGTCAGCCCCAGCATTTT	CASSPDDLGQPQHF	TRBV6-4	TRBJ1-5	few	NA	14
TGTGCCACCAGTGATTCGGGACTAGGGGGGGGAGAGCAGTTCTTC	CATSDSGLGGGEQFF	TRBV24-1	TRBJ2-1	few	TRBD2	15
TGTGCCATCAGTGATTACGGGGAAAACATTCAGTACTTC	CAISDYGENIQYF	TRBV10-3	TRBJ2-4	few	NA	13
TGTGCCAGCAGCCCCGAGGGGGGCAGCCCAAACGAGCAGTACTTC	CASSPEGGSPNEQYF	TRBV7-2	TRBJ2-7	few	NA	15
TGCGCCAGCAGCTTGCTAAGGGGGCCCAACAATGAGCAGTTCTTC	CASSLLRGPNNEQFF	TRBV5-1	TRBJ2-1	many	TRBD1	15
TGCAGTGCTACCCGTGGGGGGCCTACAGATACGCAGTATTTT	CSATRGGPTDTQYF	TRBV20-1	TRBJ2-3	many	NA	14
TGTGCCACCCGGACAGGGGAAAATTCACCCCTCCACTTT	CATRTGENSPLHF	TRBV4-2	TRBJ1-6	many	TRBD1	13
TGCAGCATAGGGACAGGGGGGACGAACACTGAAGCTTTCTTT	CSIGTGGTNTEAFF	TRBV29-1	TRBJ1-1	few	TRBD1	14
TGTGCCAGCAGGCCAACGGGGGGCGTAGCAGATACGCAGTATTTT	CASRPTGGVADTQYF	TRBV7-6	TRBJ2-3	few	NA	15
TGTGCCAGCAGCCCATTCGGGGACGGAAAGACCCAGTACTTC	CASSPFGDGKTQYF	TRBV7-2	TRBJ2-5	NA	NA	14
TGCGCCAGCAGTTCCTACGGACAACTCCTGCGGGAGACCCAGTACTTC	CASSSYGQLLRETQYF	TRBV5-1	TRBJ2-5	many	NA	16
TGTGCCAGCAGCCAAGAGTTACAGGCCTCCGAGCAGTACTTC	CASSQELQASEQYF	TRBV3-1	TRBJ2-7	NA	NA	14
TGTGCCAGCAGCCCTGGGACTAGCGGTCGGAACACCGGGGAGCTGTTTTTT	CASSPGTSGRNTGELFF	TRBV5-5	TRBJ2-2	few	TRBD2	17
TGTGCCAGCAGCGTAGCTACGGGACAGGGGACCGCACCCCTCCACTTT	CASSVATGQGTAPLHF	TRBV9	TRBJ1-6	NA	TRBD1	16
TGTGCCAGCAGTTTAGGATCCGGGACAGGAAATTCACCCCTCCACTTT	CASSLGSGTGNSPLHF	TRBV12-3/TRBV12-4	TRBJ1-6	many	TRBD1	16
TGTGCCAGCAGTTCCGATCCCAGACAGGCTAACCTTAGGGGGCCCCAGCATTTT	CASSSDPRQANLRGPQHF	TRBV6-6	TRBJ1-5	few	NA	18
TGCAGTGCTAGACAGCAAACCGGGGAGCTGTTTTTT	CSARQQTGELFF	TRBV20-1	TRBJ2-2	NA	NA	12